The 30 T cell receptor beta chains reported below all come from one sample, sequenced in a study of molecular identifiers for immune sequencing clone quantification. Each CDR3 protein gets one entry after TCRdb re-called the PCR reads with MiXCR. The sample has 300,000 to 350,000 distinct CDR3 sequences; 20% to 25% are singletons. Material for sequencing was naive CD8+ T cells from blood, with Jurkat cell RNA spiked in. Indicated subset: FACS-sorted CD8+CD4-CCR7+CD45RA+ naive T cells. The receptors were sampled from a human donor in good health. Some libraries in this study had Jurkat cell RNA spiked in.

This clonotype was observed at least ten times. The CDR3, as DNA: TGTGCCAGCAGTTTAGGCAACAGGTTGGGAGACACTGAAGCTTTCTTT. Protein sequence: CASSLGNRLGDTEAFF. The rearrangement links TRBV12-3 or TRBV12-4 to TRBJ1-1; D is perhaps TRBD1 (5 bases). Trimming removed 1 base from V and 3 bases from J, with 15 bases in between. CDR3 size: 16 residues.

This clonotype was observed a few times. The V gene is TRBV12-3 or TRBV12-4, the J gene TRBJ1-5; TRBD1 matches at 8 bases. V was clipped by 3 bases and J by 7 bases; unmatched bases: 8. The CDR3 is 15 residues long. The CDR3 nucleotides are TGTGCCAGCAGTTTTGGCGGACAGGGTAGACAGCCCCAGCATTTT. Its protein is CASSFGGQGRQPQHF.

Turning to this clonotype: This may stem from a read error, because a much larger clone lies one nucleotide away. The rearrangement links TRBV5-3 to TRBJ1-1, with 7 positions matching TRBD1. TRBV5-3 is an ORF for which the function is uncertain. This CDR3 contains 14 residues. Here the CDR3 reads CASSLGDRYTEAFF. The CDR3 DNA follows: TGTGCCAGCAGCTTGGGGGACAGATACACTGAAGCTTTCTTT.

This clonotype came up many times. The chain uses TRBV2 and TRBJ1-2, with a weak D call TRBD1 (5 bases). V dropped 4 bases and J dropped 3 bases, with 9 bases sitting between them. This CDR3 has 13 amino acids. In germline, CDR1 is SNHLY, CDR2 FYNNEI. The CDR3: CASSGGTDYGYTF. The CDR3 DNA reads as TGTGCCAGCAGTGGCGGGACGGACTATGGCTACACCTTC.

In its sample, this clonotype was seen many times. CDR3 in amino acids: CASSLFRGPQAGVNTGELFF. CDR3 DNA sequence: TGTGCCAGCAGCTTATTTCGGGGACCCCAAGCGGGAGTGAACACCGGGGAGCTGTTTTTT. J is TRBJ2-2 and V is TRBV7-6, with 8 bases fitting TRBD2. The CDR3 covers 20 residues. V lost 2 bases to trimming and J lost 1 base; unmatched junction nucleotides: 15. Germline values: CDR1 SGHVS, CDR2 FNYEAQ.

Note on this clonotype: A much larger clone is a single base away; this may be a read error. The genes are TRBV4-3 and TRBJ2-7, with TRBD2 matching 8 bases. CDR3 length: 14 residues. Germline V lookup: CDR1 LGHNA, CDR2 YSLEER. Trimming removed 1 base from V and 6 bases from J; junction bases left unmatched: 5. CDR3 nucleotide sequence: TGCGCCAGCAGCCAAGGGACTAGCAGAGGCGAGCAGTACTTC. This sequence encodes CASSQGTSRGEQYF.

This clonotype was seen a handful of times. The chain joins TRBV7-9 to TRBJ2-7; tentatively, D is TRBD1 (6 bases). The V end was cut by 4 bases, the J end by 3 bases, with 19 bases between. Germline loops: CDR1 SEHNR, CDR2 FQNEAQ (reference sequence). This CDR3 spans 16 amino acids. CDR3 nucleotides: TGTGCCAGCAGCTCCACCGCCGGGACAAATTTCTACGAGCAGTACTTC. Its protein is CASSSTAGTNFYEQYF.

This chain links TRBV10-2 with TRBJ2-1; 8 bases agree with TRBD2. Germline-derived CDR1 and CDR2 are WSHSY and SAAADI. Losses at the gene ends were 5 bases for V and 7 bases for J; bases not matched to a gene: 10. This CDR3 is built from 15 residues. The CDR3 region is CASSTGTGGGNEQFF. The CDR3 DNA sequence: TGCGCCAGCAGTACCGGGACTGGCGGGGGGAATGAGCAGTTCTTC.

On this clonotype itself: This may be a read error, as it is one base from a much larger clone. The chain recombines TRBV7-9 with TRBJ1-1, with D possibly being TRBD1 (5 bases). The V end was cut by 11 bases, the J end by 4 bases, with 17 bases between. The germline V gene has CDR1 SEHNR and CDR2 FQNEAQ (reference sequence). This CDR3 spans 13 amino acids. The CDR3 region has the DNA TGTGCCTCACGGGGAGTGGGGGGCACTGAAGCTTTCTTT. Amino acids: CASRGVGGTEAFF.

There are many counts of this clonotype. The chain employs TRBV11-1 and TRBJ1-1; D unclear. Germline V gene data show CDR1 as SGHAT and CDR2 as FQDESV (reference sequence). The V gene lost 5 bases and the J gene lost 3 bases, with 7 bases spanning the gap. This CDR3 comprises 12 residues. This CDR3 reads CASSPGYTEAFF. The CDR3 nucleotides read TGTGCCAGCAGCCCGGGGTACACTGAAGCTTTCTTT.

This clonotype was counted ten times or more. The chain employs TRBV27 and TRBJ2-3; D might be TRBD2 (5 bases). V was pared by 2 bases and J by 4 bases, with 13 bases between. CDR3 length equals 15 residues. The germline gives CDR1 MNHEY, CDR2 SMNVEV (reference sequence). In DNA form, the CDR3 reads TGTGCCAGCAGTTTAGAGGGAAGAGGGCCAGATACGCAGTATTTT. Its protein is CASSLEGRGPDTQYF.

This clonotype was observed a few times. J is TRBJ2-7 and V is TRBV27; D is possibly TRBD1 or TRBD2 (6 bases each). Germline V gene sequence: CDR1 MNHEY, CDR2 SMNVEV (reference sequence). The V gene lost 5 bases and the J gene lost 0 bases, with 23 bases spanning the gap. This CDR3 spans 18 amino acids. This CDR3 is CASSTWTGSGASSYEQYF. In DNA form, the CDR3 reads TGTGCCAGCAGTACCTGGACGGGCTCGGGGGCTAGCTCCTACGAGCAGTACTTC.

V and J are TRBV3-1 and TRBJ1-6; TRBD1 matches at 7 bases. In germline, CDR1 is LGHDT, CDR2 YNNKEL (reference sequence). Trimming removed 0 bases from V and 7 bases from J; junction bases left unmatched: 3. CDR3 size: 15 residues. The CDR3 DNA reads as TGTGCCAGCAGCCAAGACCCAGGGGGGAATTCACCCCTCCACTTT. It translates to CASSQDPGGNSPLHF.

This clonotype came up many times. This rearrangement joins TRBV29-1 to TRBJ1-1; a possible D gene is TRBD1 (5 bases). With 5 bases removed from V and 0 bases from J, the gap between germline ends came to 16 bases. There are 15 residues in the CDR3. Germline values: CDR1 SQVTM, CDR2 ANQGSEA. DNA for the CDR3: TGCAGCGTTCGCTCCGGGGGGGGTTTGAACACTGAAGCTTTCTTT. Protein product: CSVRSGGGLNTEAFF.

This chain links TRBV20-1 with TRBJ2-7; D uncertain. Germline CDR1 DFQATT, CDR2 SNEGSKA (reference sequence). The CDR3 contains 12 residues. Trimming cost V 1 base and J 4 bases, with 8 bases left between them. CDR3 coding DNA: TGCAGTGCTAGAGTGTCAACTTACGAGCAGTACTTC. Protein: CSARVSTYEQYF.

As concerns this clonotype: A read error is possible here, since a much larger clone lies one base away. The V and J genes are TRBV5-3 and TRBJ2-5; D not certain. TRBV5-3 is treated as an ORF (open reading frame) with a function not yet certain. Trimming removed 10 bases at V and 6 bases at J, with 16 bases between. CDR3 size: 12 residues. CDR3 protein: CAGSLGPKTQYF. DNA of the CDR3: TGTGCCGGCAGCTTGGGCCCGAAGACCCAGTACTTC.

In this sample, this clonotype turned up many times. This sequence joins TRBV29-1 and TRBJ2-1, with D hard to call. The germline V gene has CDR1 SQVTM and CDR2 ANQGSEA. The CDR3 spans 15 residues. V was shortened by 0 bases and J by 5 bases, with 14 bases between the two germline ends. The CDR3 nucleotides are TGCAGCGTTGAAGAGGCGGCGAGATACGACAATGAGCAGTTCTTC. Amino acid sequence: CSVEEAARYDNEQFF.

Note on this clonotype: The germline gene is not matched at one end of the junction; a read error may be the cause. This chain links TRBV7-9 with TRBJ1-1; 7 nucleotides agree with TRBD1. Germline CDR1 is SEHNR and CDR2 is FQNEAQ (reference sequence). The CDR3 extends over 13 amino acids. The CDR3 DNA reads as TGTGCCAGCAGCTTGGGACAGAACACTGAAGCTTCCTTT. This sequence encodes CASSLGQNTEASF.

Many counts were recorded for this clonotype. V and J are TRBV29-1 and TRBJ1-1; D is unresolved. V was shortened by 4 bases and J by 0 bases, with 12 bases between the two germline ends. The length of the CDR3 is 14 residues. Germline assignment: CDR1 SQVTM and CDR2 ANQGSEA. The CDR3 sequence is CSVVMGSLNTEAFF. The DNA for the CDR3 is TGCAGCGTTGTCATGGGCAGCCTGAACACTGAAGCTTTCTTT.

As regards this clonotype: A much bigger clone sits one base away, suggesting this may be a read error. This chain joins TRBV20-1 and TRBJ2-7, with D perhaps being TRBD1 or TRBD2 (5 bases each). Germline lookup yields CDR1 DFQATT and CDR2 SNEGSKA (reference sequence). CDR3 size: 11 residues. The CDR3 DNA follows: TGCGGTGCTGGGACCGGTTACGAGCAGTACTTC. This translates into CGAGTGYEQYF.

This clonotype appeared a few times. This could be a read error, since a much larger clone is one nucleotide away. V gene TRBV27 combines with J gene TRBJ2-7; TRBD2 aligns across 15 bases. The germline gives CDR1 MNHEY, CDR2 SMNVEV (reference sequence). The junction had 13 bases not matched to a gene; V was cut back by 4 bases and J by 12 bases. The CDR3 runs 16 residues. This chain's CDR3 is CASSSSGTSGRWDRYF. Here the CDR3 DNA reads TGTGCCAGCAGTTCCTCCGGGACTAGCGGGAGGTGGGACCGGTACTTC.

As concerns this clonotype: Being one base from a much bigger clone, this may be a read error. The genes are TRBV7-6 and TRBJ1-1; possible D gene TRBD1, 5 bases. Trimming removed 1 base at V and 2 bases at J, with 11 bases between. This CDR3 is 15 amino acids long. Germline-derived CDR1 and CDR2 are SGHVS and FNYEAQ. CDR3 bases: TGTGCCAGCAGCTTAGGTCCGCAGGGAAACACTGAAGCTTTCTTT. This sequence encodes CASSLGPQGNTEAFF.

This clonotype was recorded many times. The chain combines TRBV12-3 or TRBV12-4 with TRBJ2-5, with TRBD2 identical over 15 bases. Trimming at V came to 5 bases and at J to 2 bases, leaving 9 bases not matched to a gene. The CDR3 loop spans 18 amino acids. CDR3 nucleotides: TGTGCCAGCAGTCCCTGGACTAGCGGGGGGGCGGAGCAAGAGACCCAGTACTTC. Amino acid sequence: CASSPWTSGGAEQETQYF.

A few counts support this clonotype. DNA of the CDR3: TGTGCCTGGAGTGTACCGTCGGGCCATGAGCAGTTCTTC. It translates to CAWSVPSGHEQFF. V and J are TRBV30 and TRBJ2-1; D unresolved. The CDR3 contains 13 residues. From germline, CDR1 is GTSNPN and CDR2 SVGIG (reference sequence). The V and J ends lost 0 bases and 8 bases respectively, with 11 bases between them.

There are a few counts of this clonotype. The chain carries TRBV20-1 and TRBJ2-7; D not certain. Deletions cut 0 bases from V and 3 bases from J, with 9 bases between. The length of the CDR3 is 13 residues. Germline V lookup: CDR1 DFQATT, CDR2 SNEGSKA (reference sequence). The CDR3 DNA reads TGCAGTGCTAGAGAAAGGCTAGTCTACGAGCAGTACTTC. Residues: CSARERLVYEQYF.

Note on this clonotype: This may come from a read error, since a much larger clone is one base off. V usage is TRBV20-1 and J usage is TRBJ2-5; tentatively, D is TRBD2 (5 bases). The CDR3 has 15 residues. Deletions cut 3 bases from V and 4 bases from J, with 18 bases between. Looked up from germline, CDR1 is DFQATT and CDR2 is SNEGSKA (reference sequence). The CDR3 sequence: CSASGLESPRETQYF. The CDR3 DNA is TGCAGTGCTAGTGGACTCGAATCCCCTCGAGAGACCCAGTACTTC.

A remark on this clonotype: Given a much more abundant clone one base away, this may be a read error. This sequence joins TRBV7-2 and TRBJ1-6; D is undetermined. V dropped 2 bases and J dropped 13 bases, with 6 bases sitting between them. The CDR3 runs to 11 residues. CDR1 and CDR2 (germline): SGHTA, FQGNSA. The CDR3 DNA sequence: TGTGCCAGCAGCTTATCGGGGCCCCTCCACTTT. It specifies CASSLSGPLHF.

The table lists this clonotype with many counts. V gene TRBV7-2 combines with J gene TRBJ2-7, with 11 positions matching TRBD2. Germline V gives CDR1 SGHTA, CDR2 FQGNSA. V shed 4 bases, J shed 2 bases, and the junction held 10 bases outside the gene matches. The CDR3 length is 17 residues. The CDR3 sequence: CASSSLLAGEGPYEQYF. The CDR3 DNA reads TGTGCCAGCAGCTCCCTACTAGCGGGAGAGGGGCCCTACGAGCAGTACTTC. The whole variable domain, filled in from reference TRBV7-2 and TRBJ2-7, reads GAGVSQSPSNKVTEKGKDVELRCDPISGHTALYWYRQSLGQGLEFLIYFQGNSAPDKSGLPSDRFSAERTGGSVSTLTIQRTQQEDSAVYLCASSSLLAGEGPYEQYFGPGTRLTVT.

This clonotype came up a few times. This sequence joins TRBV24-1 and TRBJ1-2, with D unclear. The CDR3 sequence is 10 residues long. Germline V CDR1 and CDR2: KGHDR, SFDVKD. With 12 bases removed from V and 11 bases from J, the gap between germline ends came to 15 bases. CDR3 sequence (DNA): TGTGCCGCCAACCGTCTAATGTACACCTTC. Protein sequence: CAANRLMYTF.

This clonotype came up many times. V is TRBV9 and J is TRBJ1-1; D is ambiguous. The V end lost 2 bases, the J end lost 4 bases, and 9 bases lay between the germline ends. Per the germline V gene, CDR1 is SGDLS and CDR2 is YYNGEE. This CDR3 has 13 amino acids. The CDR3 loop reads CASSVWQSTEAFF. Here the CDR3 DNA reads TGTGCCAGCAGCGTCTGGCAGTCCACTGAAGCTTTCTTT.